These 22 T cell receptor beta chains share one sample of origin, sequenced in a study of shared clonotypes between healthy human individuals. The data were produced by immunoSEQ multiplex PCR, yet TCRdb's version contains in-frame clones alone and is incomplete. The table lists millions of clones, about 95% of them singletons, with about 0.13% in the top ten. Sequenced: naive CD4+ T cells sorted from blood. Specified subset: CD45RA+ positively selected. The source is a man aged 18 to 30 in good health.

The chain joins TRBV5-1 to TRBJ2-1; D is possibly TRBD2 (6 bases). The V gene's germline CDR1 is SGHRS and CDR2 YFSETQ. V was shortened by 4 bases and J by 2 bases, with 13 bases between the two germline ends. This CDR3 has 15 residues. CDR3 nucleotide sequence: TGCGCCAGCAGCGCGGGACTCCCTCCCTACAATGAGCAGTTCTTC. Encoded protein: CASSAGLPPYNEQFF.

V gene TRBV30 combines with J gene TRBJ2-1; 8 bases align to TRBD2. Germline CDR1 and CDR2: GTSNPN and SVGIG (reference sequence). V shed 0 bases and J 7 bases; nucleotides not matched to a gene: 5. The CDR3 spans 14 residues. CDR3 nucleotides: TGTGCCTGGAGTGTGAGCGGGAGAGGTAATGAGCAGTTCTTC. Amino acid sequence: CAWSVSGRGNEQFF.

CDR3 nucleotide sequence: TGTGCCAGCAGCTTGGGCAGGGTGTGGGTCAATACGCAGTATTTT. This sequence encodes CASSLGRVWVNTQYF. The chain couples TRBV5-8 to TRBJ2-3; TRBD1 is a possible D gene (5 bases). Germline V gene lookup returns CDR1 SGHTS and CDR2 YDEGEE. The CDR3 has 15 residues. The V gene lost 0 bases and the J gene lost 7 bases, with 15 bases spanning the gap. Complete variable domain (other parts from reference TRBV5-8 and TRBJ2-3): EAGVTQSPTHLIKTRGQQATLRCSPISGHTSVYWYQQALGLGLQFLLWYDEGEERNRGNFPPRFSGRQFPNYSSELNVNALELEDSALYLCASSLGRVWVNTQYFGPGTRLTVL.

V and J are TRBV5-1 and TRBJ2-3, with D perhaps TRBD1 (6 bases). V lost 4 bases and J 1 base, leaving 16 bases between the germline ends. The CDR3 length is 16 residues. Germline V lookup: CDR1 SGHRS, CDR2 YFSETQ. In nucleotides, the CDR3 is TGCGCCAGCAGCCCGGACAGCCCCCGAGGCACAGATACGCAGTATTTT. As protein: CASSPDSPRGTDTQYF.

This clone was observed once. CDR3 loop: CSAPSGVPLHF. DNA for the CDR3: TGCAGTGCCCCGAGCGGGGTCCCCCTCCACTTT. The chain has TRBV20-1 and TRBJ1-6; D is ambiguous. The germline V and J ends were trimmed by 6 bases and 13 bases, with 13 bases remaining between them. Germline CDR1 reads DFQATT; CDR2 reads SNEGSKA (reference sequence). The CDR3 covers 11 residues.

The chain joins TRBV19 to TRBJ2-3, with D unresolved. CDR1 is LNHDA and CDR2 is SQIVND in the germline V gene (reference sequence). The CDR3 runs 13 residues. Between the trimmed V and J ends, which lost 3 bases and 4 bases, there was a span of 8 bases. Written as DNA, the CDR3 is TGTGCCAGTAGTATGTCCGGGTCAGATACGCAGTATTTT. The encoded protein is CASSMSGSDTQYF.

The chain employs TRBV7-2 and TRBJ1-2; 7 bases agree with TRBD1. V lost 5 bases and J lost 5; bases outside the gene matches: 5. From germline, CDR1 is SGHTA and CDR2 FQGNSA. CDR3 length equals 13 residues. The chain's CDR3 is CASSQDRLYGYTF. In DNA, the CDR3 is TGTGCCAGCAGCCAGGACAGGCTATATGGCTACACCTTC.

V is TRBV2 and J is TRBJ2-3; 14 bases map to TRBD2. In germline, CDR1 is SNHLY, CDR2 FYNNEI. This CDR3 comprises 16 residues. Trimming cost V 5 bases and J 4 bases; bases outside gene matches: 5. The DNA for the CDR3 is TGTGCCAGCAGTCCGGGACTAGCGGGGGCGGCAGATACGCAGTATTTT. It yields the protein CASSPGLAGAADTQYF.

The chain has TRBV5-1 and TRBJ2-5, with 10 bases that match TRBD2. Germline V gives CDR1 SGHRS, CDR2 YFSETQ. This CDR3 is 16 amino acids long. After removal of 0 bases from V and 4 bases from J, the junction contained 6 bases not matched to a gene. The CDR3 protein is CASSLVLAGDRETQYF. In DNA, the CDR3 is TGCGCCAGCAGCTTGGTGCTAGCGGGAGATCGAGAGACCCAGTACTTC.

V is TRBV4-3 and J is TRBJ1-6; TRBD1 matches at 8 bases. With 0 bases clipped from V and 8 bases from J, the junction kept 3 bases outside the gene matches. The CDR3 covers 15 residues. Germline V gene sequence: CDR1 LGHNA, CDR2 YSLEER. CDR3 nucleotides: TGCGCCAGCAGCCAAGAGAGACAGGGGTATTCACCCCTCCACTTT. This translates into CASSQERQGYSPLHF.

The chain uses TRBV5-4 and TRBJ2-7, with 13 positions matching TRBD2. Germline V gene data show CDR1 as SGHNT and CDR2 as YYREEE (reference sequence). Trimming removed 6 bases from V and 4 bases from J; junction bases left unmatched: 7. CDR3 size: 15 residues. CDR3 coding DNA: TGTGCCAGCACCTCCCGGACTAGCGGGAGTTACGAGCAGTACTTC. The encoded protein is CASTSRTSGSYEQYF.

Comment on this clone: Additional DNA sequences in this sample encode the identical CDR3. This sequence joins TRBV18 and TRBJ2-6, with unresolved D. The CDR3 has 14 amino acids. Trimming removed 0 bases from V and 4 bases from J, with 4 bases in between. Germline CDR1 and CDR2: KGHSH and LQKENI. The CDR3 sequence is CASSPPAGANVLTF. The DNA of the CDR3 is TGTGCCAGCTCACCACCAGCCGGGGCCAACGTCCTGACTTTC.

Comment on this clone: A much larger clonotype is one base distant, so this may be a read error. This CDR3 is also generated by other DNA sequences in the sample. This chain links TRBV2 with TRBJ2-3; D remains unclear. V gave up 7 bases and J gave up 2 bases, with 4 bases separating them. The V gene's germline CDR1 is SNHLY and CDR2 FYNNEI. The CDR3 contains 11 residues. CDR3 in DNA: TGTGCCAGCACTAACACAGATACGCAGTATTTT. It yields the protein CASTNTDTQYF. Full variable domain (rest looked up from reference TRBV2 and TRBJ2-3): EPEVTQTPSHQVTQMGQEVILRCVPISNHLYFYWYRQILGQKVEFLVSFYNNEISEKSEIFDDQFSVERPDGSNFTLKIRSTKLEDSAMYFCASTNTDTQYFGPGTRLTVL.

The chain joins TRBV7-2 to TRBJ2-7, with TRBD2 matching over 9 bases. Looked up from germline, CDR1 is SGHTA and CDR2 is FQGNSA. The CDR3 runs to 14 residues. V gave up 4 bases and J gave up 6 bases; unmatched junction bases: 7. Written as DNA, the CDR3 is TGTGCCAGCAGCTCGGGACTAGCCCGAGCCGAGCAGTACTTC. This gives the protein CASSSGLARAEQYF. The full variable domain, its missing parts supplied by reference TRBV7-2 and TRBJ2-7, is GAGVSQSPSNKVTEKGKDVELRCDPISGHTALYWYRQSLGQGLEFLIYFQGNSAPDKSGLPSDRFSAERTGGSVSTLTIQRTQQEDSAVYLCASSSGLARAEQYFGPGTRLTVT.

The chain has TRBV11-2 and TRBJ2-3, with 8 bases aligning to TRBD1. The CDR3 spans 14 residues. CDR1 and CDR2 from the germline V gene are SGHAT and FQNNGV. Losses at the gene ends were 3 bases for V and 6 bases for J; bases not matched to a gene: 5. CDR3 region: CASSFGQGYDTQYF. CDR3 in DNA: TGTGCCAGCAGCTTCGGACAGGGTTACGATACGCAGTATTTT. Complete variable domain (other parts from reference TRBV11-2 and TRBJ2-3): EAGVAQSPRYKIIEKRQSVAFWCNPISGHATLYWYQQILGQGPKLLIQFQNNGVVDDSQLPKDRFSAERLKGVDSTLKIQPAKLEDSAVYLCASSFGQGYDTQYFGPGTRLTVL.

The chain joins TRBV5-1 to TRBJ2-6; no clear D. The germline V gene has CDR1 SGHRS and CDR2 YFSETQ. The ends were cut back, 0 bases at V and 0 bases at J, with 10 bases in the middle. The length of the CDR3 is 17 residues. The CDR3 DNA reads as TGCGCCAGCAGCTTGGAGGGCCCACACTCTGGGGCCAACGTCCTGACTTTC. Translation gives CASSLEGPHSGANVLTF.

The chain is built from TRBV5-1 and TRBJ1-2; D is unclear. Germline V lookup: CDR1 SGHRS, CDR2 YFSETQ. The CDR3 is 15 residues long. V lost 0 bases and J lost 4, with 13 bases in between. The DNA of the CDR3 is TGCGCCAGCAGCTTGGCCTCCGGCATAGCCTATGGCTACACCTTC. Amino acids: CASSLASGIAYGYTF.

V gene TRBV28 combines with J gene TRBJ1-2; 10 bases map to TRBD1. Germline loops: CDR1 MDHEN, CDR2 SYDVKM. CDR3 length: 13 residues. V gave up 6 bases and J gave up 5 bases; unmatched junction bases: 3. The CDR3 DNA is TGTGCCAGCAGCCCGGGACAGGGGTATGGCTACACCTTC. Translated: CASSPGQGYGYTF.

V usage is TRBV7-6 and J usage is TRBJ2-7, with D possibly being TRBD2 (5 bases). This CDR3 comprises 14 residues. CDR1 SGHVS and CDR2 FNYEAQ come from the germline V gene. Trimming removed 5 bases at V and 5 bases at J, with 16 bases between. The CDR3 region is CASSATVGAHEQYF. CDR3 sequence (DNA): TGTGCCAGCAGCGCGACGGTGGGAGCACACGAGCAGTACTTC.

The J gene is TRBJ2-7, the V gene TRBV27; 9 nucleotides line up with TRBD1. The CDR3 has 15 residues. The J segment lost 0 bases and the V segment lost 5 bases, leaving 5 bases of the junction unmatched. The germline CDR1 and CDR2 sequences are MNHEY and SMNVEV (reference sequence). CDR3 in DNA: TGTGCCAGCAGTACCAGGACAGGGGACTCCTACGAGCAGTACTTC. Translated, it gives CASSTRTGDSYEQYF.

V and J are TRBV7-3 and TRBJ1-4; no clear D. Looked up from germline, CDR1 is SGHTA and CDR2 is FQGTGA. The CDR3 totals 13 residues. With 4 bases removed from V and 5 bases from J, the gap between germline ends came to 8 bases. CDR3 bases: TGTGCCAGCAGCTCAGATCTAAATGAAAAACTGTTTTTT. Translating gives CASSSDLNEKLFF.

This chain joins TRBV5-4 and TRBJ2-5; D is undetermined. Deletions cut 1 base from V and 1 base from J, with 5 bases between. This CDR3 spans 13 amino acids. CDR1 is SGHNT, CDR2 YYREEE, per germline (reference sequence). CDR3 amino acids: CASSLWSQETQYF. The DNA for the CDR3 is TGTGCCAGCAGCTTGTGGAGCCAAGAGACCCAGTACTTC.